Listed below are T cell receptor beta chains from one sample, sequenced in a study of T cells in Graves' hyperthyroidism and ophthalmopathy. TCRdb re-called the multiplex PCR reads with MiXCR, one entry per CDR3 protein. Found here are some 620,000 distinct CDR3 sequences, about 17% of them singletons; the top ten hold less than 4.5%. The sample was blood. These receptors were taken from a young woman with Graves' hyperthyroidism. Each CDR3 is given with its conserved first and last residue. The D gene is left open where the match is weak. A clone size is listed for some rows: how often the clone was seen (once, few, many), or a class if it is expanded.

clone_size	v_call	j_call	d_call	cdr3_nt	cdr3_aa
many	TRBV6-1	TRBJ2-3	.	TGTGCCAGCAGAGCCGGGACCAACACAGATACGCAGTATTTT	CASRAGTNTDTQYF
.	TRBV15	TRBJ1-1	.	TGTGCCACCAGCAGAGAGGCAGAGAACACTGAAGCTTTCTTT	CATSREAENTEAFF
.	TRBV20-1	TRBJ2-5	TRBD2	TGCAGTGCTACTAGCGGGAGGGATGGAGAGACCCAGTACTTC	CSATSGRDGETQYF
.	TRBV20-1	TRBJ2-5	TRBD1	TGCAGTGCTAGTACCGTCGGCCCGGACAGGACGGAGACCCAGTACTTC	CSASTVGPDRTETQYF
few	TRBV2	TRBJ1-3	TRBD1	TGTGCCAGCAGTGAGAGGGGGCAGATCTCTGGAAACACCATATATTTT	CASSERGQISGNTIYF
many	TRBV20-1	TRBJ2-1	.	TGCAGTGCCAAATTATGGGATGAGCAGTTCTTC	CSAKLWDEQFF
few	TRBV3-1	TRBJ2-3	TRBD2	TGTGCCAGCAGCCGAACCGGACTAGCGGGAGATACGCAGTATTTT	CASSRTGLAGDTQYF
many	TRBV20-1	TRBJ2-2	TRBD1	TGCAGTGCTTCCGCGGGGACAGGGGGTAGCGGGGAGCTGTTTTTT	CSASAGTGGSGELFF
.	TRBV3-1	TRBJ2-7	TRBD2	TGTGCCAGCAGCCAAGGGGCTAGCGGGAGCTGTTACTTC	CASSQGASGSCYF
.	TRBV6-1	TRBJ1-6	TRBD1	TGTGCCAGCAGTCGGGACAGGGGACTTAATTCACCCCTCCACTTT	CASSRDRGLNSPLHF
once	TRBV6-1	TRBJ1-2	TRBD1	TGTGCCAGCAGTGAGGACAGGGACTTTGTTTACACCTTC	CASSEDRDFVYTF
.	TRBV5-1	TRBJ2-7	.	TGCGCCAGCCGATATAGGACGGGGAAGGAGGACGAGCAGTACTTC	CASRYRTGKEDEQYF
.	TRBV30	TRBJ2-7	TRBD1	TGTGCCTGGGTTCCGGGACAGGGGTTCTACGAGCAGTACTTC	CAWVPGQGFYEQYF